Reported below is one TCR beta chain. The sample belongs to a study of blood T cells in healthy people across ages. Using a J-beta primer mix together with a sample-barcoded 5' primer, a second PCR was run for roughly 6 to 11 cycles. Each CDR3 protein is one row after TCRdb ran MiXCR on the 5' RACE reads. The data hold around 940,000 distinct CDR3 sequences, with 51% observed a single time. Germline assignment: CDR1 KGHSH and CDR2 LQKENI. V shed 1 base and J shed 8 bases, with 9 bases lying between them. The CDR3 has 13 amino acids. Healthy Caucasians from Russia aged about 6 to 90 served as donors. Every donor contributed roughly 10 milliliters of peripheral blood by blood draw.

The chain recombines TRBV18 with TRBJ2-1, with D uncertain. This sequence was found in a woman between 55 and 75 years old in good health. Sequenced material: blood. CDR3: CASSPLSRYEQFF. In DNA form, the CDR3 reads TGTGCCAGCTCACCACTATCTAGGTATGAGCAGTTCTTC. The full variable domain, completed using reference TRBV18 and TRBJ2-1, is NAGVMQNPRHLVRRRGQEARLRCSPMKGHSHVYWYRQLPEEGLKFMVYLQKENIIDESGMPKERFSAEFPKEGPSILRIQQVVRGDSAAYFCASSPLSRYEQFFGPGTRLTVL.